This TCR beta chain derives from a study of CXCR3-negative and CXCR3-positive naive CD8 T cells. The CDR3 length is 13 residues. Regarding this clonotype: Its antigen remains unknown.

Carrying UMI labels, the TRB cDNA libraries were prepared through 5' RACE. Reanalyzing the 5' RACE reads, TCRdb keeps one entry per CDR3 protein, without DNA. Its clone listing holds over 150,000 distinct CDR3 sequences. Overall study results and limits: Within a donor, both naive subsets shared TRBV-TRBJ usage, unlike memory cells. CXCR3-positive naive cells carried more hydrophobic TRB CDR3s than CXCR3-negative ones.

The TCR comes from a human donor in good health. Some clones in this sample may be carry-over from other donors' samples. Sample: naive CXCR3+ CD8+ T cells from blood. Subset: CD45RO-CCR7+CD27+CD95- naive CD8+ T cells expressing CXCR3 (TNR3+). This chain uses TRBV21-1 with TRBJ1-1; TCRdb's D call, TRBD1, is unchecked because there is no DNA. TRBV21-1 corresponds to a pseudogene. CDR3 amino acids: CASAASLNTEAFF.